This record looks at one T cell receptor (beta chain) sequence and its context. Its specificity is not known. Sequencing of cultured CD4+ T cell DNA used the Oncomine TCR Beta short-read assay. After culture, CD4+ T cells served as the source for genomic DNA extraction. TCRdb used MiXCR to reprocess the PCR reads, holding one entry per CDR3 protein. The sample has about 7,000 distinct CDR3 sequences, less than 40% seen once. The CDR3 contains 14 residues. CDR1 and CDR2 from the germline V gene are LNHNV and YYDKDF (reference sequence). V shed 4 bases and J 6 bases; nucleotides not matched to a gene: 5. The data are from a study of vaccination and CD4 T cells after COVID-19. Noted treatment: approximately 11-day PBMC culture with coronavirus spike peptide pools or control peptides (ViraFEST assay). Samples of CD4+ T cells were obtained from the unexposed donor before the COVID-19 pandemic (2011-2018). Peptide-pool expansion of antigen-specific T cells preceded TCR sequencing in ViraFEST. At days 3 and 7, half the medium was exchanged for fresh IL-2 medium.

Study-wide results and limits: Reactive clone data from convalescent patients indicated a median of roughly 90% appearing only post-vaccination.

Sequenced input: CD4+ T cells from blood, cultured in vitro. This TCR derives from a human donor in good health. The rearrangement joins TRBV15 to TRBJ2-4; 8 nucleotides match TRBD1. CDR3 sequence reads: CATSTRTGINIQYF. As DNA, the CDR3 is TGTGCCACCAGCACTAGGACAGGGATAAACATTCAGTACTTC.